This TCR beta chain was obtained from a study of cytomegalovirus exposure and HLA in healthy donors. In regard to this clone: Its antigen remains unidentified.

Trimming cost V 6 bases and J 1 base; bases outside gene matches: 9. The CDR3 totals 16 residues. Germline V gene sequence: CDR1 MDHEN, CDR2 SYDVKM. Whole-study results and caveats: In a later analysis, V- and J-gene trimming of beta chains associated with a DCLRE1C missense variant, replicated independently.

The study ran its PCR with 60 Vbeta and 13 Jbeta primers. Only in-frame clones appear in the TCRdb table, and some are missing; sequencing was by immunoSEQ multiplex PCR. This repertoire shows about 150,000 clones, about 75% found once; its top ten account for more than 1.2%. This TCR was sampled from a young man in good health and CMV-seronegative. This chain joins TRBV28 and TRBJ2-7, with 10 bases fitting TRBD1. Sequencing was performed on PBMCs. CDR3 coding DNA: TGTGCCAGCAGCCCTACGGGACAGGGGCCTTCCTACGAGCAGTACTTC. This translates into CASSPTGQGPSYEQYF.